This TCR beta chain derives from a study of CD4 T cells in relation to SARS-CoV-2 and coronaviruses. Study outcomes and limitations: According to naive versus memory sequencing, detected responses are memory recall, not newly primed.

V lost 10 bases and J 10 bases, leaving 23 bases between the germline ends. The CDR3 contains 14 residues. The germline gives CDR1 MNHNY, CDR2 SVGAGI (reference sequence). Details on this clone: Its antigen is unidentified.

Profiling relied on immunoSEQ multiplex PCR, and the TCRdb table lists in-frame clones only, not all of them. The sample holds 35,000 to 45,000 clones, about 79% seen once. The chain employs TRBV6-6 and TRBJ1-5; D gene unclear. Input material: naive CD4+ T cells from PBMCs, cultured in vitro. Subset denoted: naive CD4+ T cells isolated by negative enrichment. The sequence came from an adult with COVID-19. In DNA, the CDR3 is TGTGCCACTCTTGAGGCGGCCTTAGGGCTCCCCCAGCATTTT. Its translation is CATLEAALGLPQHF.